The 23 T cell receptor beta chains given below trace back to one sample, sequenced in a study of glioma-infiltrating T cells. Using RNA template, CDR3s of TCR alpha and beta were amplified with iRepertoire arm-PCR. TCRdb itself ran the multiplex PCR reads through MiXCR, one entry per CDR3 protein. This table holds 400,000 or so distinct CDR3 sequences, approximately 42% found once. The sequencing input was glioma tissue, nonneoplastic brain tissue, or PBMCs (not recorded which). All receptors derive from a human donor with low-grade glioma or glioblastoma, undergoing nonglioma brain surgery, or in good health (not recorded which).

J is TRBJ1-1 and V is TRBV5-1; D is unclear. Germline CDR1 is SGHRS and CDR2 is YFSETQ. This CDR3 comprises 14 residues. V was cut by 0 bases and J by 1 base, with 7 bases left in between. This CDR3 reads CASSLAPRNTEAFF. The CDR3 DNA is TGCGCCAGCAGCTTGGCCCCCAGGAACACTGAAGCTTTCTTT.

The rearrangement uses TRBV19 and TRBJ2-5, with a weak D call TRBD1 (6 bases). The CDR3 is 12 residues long. The V end was cut by 9 bases, the J end by 1 base, with 9 bases between. Germline values: CDR1 LNHDA, CDR2 SQIVND (reference sequence). CDR3 amino acids: CASGQFQETQYF. DNA for the CDR3: TGTGCCAGCGGACAGTTCCAAGAGACCCAGTACTTC.

This clonotype showed up just a few times. The rearrangement uses TRBV29-1 and TRBJ1-1; no definite D call. CDR3 length equals 13 residues. CDR1 is SQVTM, CDR2 ANQGSEA, per germline. The V gene lost 8 bases and the J gene lost 5 bases, with 18 bases spanning the gap. In DNA, the CDR3 is TGCAGCCCCTCTGATGGGATTTTGACTGAAGCTTTCTTT. This translates into CSPSDGILTEAFF.

CDR3 nucleotides: TGTGCCATCACCCCGCATAAGCACTACGAGCAGTACTTC. Translating it yields CAITPHKHYEQYF. This sequence joins TRBV28 and TRBJ2-7; D remains ambiguous. In germline, CDR1 is MDHEN, CDR2 SYDVKM. The CDR3 covers 13 residues. V was pared by 10 bases and J by 3 bases, with 16 bases between.

The chain is built from TRBV2 and TRBJ2-3; TRBD2 agrees at 11 bases. This CDR3 is built from 15 residues. Germline V lookup: CDR1 SNHLY, CDR2 FYNNEI. The V segment lost 7 bases and the J segment 2 bases; nucleotides outside the gene matches: 5. CDR3 DNA: TGTGCCAGCAAGGAGACTAGCGGGGACACAGATACGCAGTATTTT. Translation gives CASKETSGDTDTQYF.

This clonotype was picked up many times. The chain has TRBV20-1 and TRBJ1-5; tentative D call: TRBD1 (5 bases). The CDR3 covers 16 residues. The ends were cut back, 2 bases at V and 6 bases at J, with 20 bases in the middle. Germline V gene data show CDR1 as DFQATT and CDR2 as SNEGSKA (reference sequence). CDR3 in DNA: TGCAGTGCTAGACCCTCCGGGAGACTGGGGGGTCAGCCCCAGCATTTT. It is translated as CSARPSGRLGGQPQHF.

This rearrangement joins TRBV7-6 to TRBJ2-1, with TRBD2 matching 11 bases. The CDR3 totals 15 residues. V gave up 5 bases and J gave up 8 bases; unmatched junction bases: 8. Germline values: CDR1 SGHVS, CDR2 FNYEAQ. The chain's CDR3 is CASSLLAGVEDEQFF. The CDR3 nucleotides read TGTGCCAGCAGCCTACTAGCGGGAGTGGAAGATGAGCAGTTCTTC.

Concerning this clonotype: A read error may be the cause here, since a much bigger clone is one base away. The V call is TRBV6-5, the J call TRBJ2-7; D remains unclear. CDR1 and CDR2 from the germline V gene are MNHEY and SVGAGI. This CDR3 spans 14 amino acids. The CDR3 region has the DNA TGTGCCTGCAGTTCATCCCCGAACTCCCACGAGCAGTACTTC. Amino acid sequence: CACSSSPNSHEQYF.

J is TRBJ1-1 and V is TRBV20-1; 8 positions match TRBD1. V lost 6 bases to trimming and J lost 6 bases; unmatched junction nucleotides: 12. The germline V gene has CDR1 DFQATT and CDR2 SNEGSKA (reference sequence). The CDR3 length is 14 residues. In DNA form, the CDR3 reads TGCAGTGCCGATCGGGAACCAGGGGGCCCTGAAGCTTTCTTT. This translates into CSADREPGGPEAFF.

The chain recombines TRBV5-4 with TRBJ1-1; D remains ambiguous. The CDR3 sequence is 15 residues long. CDR1 and CDR2 (germline): SGHNT, YYREEE (reference sequence). V lost 1 base to trimming and J lost 0 bases, with 10 bases between them. In DNA, the CDR3 is TGTGCCAGCAGCTTGTGGACCGAAATGAACACTGAAGCTTTCTTT. Protein sequence: CASSLWTEMNTEAFF.

As concerns this clonotype: Relative to the germline gene, one junction end is altered; a read error may explain this. The gene calls are TRBV3-1 and TRBJ2-7; D possibly corresponds to TRBD1 (5 bases). The germline V gene encodes CDR1 LGHDT and CDR2 YNNKEL (reference sequence). This CDR3 spans 11 amino acids. CDR3 nucleotides: TGTGCCAGCAGCCAAGAGGGGCAAGTACTGTTC. Amino acid sequence: CASSQEGQVLF.

About this clonotype itself: Because it lacks the conserved phenylalanine or tryptophan at the end, this CDR3 is likely a read error. The CDR3 DNA sequence: TGTGCCAGCAGCTTAGCGAGAACAGTGTACGAGCAGTACTTA. It translates to CASSLARTVYEQYL. This rearrangement joins TRBV7-9 to TRBJ2-7; D unresolved. CDR1 is SEHNR and CDR2 is FQNEAQ in the germline V gene (reference sequence). Trimming pared 0 bases from V and 4 bases from J, leaving 10 bases between. This CDR3 is 14 amino acids long.

This chain joins TRBV28 and TRBJ1-2, with D maybe TRBD1 (5 bases). V lost 4 bases and J lost 0, with 12 bases in between. Per the germline V gene, CDR1 is MDHEN and CDR2 is SYDVKM. This CDR3 has 15 amino acids. The CDR3, as DNA: TGTGCCAGCAGTTCACCGGGACTGACTAACTATGGCTACACCTTC. As protein: CASSSPGLTNYGYTF.

On this clonotype: A much larger clone lies one base from this, so it may be a read error. CDR3 sequence reads: CASSLLGREDTLYF. The CDR3 DNA reads TGTGCCAGCAGTTTATTAGGGAGAGAAGATACGCTGTATTTT. V is TRBV27 and J is TRBJ2-3, with TRBD2 as a possible D gene (5 bases). The length of the CDR3 is 14 residues. Germline CDR1 and CDR2: MNHEY and SMNVEV (reference sequence).

Only a few counts were recorded for this clonotype. The V call is TRBV12-3 or TRBV12-4, the J call TRBJ2-1; D gene uncertain. The CDR3 is 12 residues long. Trimming took 3 bases from V and 4 from J, leaving 4 bases between them. This chain's CDR3 is CASSFPYNEQFF. In DNA form, the CDR3 reads TGTGCCAGCAGTTTCCCATACAATGAGCAGTTCTTC.

This clonotype has a single count. This clone may be a read error of a much larger clone one base away. Since no conserved phenylalanine or tryptophan closes the CDR3, a read error is the likely cause. V usage is TRBV7-2 and J usage is TRBJ1-1; no clear D gene. The germline CDR1 and CDR2 sequences are SGHTA and FQGNSA. The ends were cut back, 4 bases at V and 0 bases at J, with 9 bases in the middle. This CDR3 comprises 14 residues. This CDR3 reads CASSSSMMNTEAFS. The CDR3 nucleotides read TGTGCCAGCAGCTCAAGCATGATGAACACTGAAGCTTTCTCT.

Regarding this clonotype: A much larger clonotype is one base distant, so this may be a read error. The chain combines TRBV27 with TRBJ2-7, with 8 bases that match TRBD1. CDR1 and CDR2 (germline): MNHEY, SMNVEV (reference sequence). The J segment lost 6 bases and the V segment lost 8 bases, leaving 6 bases of the junction unmatched. There are 12 residues in the CDR3. CDR3 loop: CASATGVGEQYF. In nucleotides, the CDR3 is TGTGCCAGCGCGACAGGGGTGGGCGAGCAGTACTTC.

This clonotype appeared many times. This chain joins TRBV6-1 and TRBJ1-6; D is uncertain. This CDR3 region has 14 residues. Germline-derived CDR1 and CDR2 are MNHNS and SASEGT. V lost 5 bases and J lost 11, with 16 bases in between. CDR3 in amino acids: CASSTRPELAPLHF. The CDR3 nucleotides read TGTGCCAGCAGTACACGTCCAGAGCTGGCACCCCTCCACTTT.

This clonotype was observed a single time. A read error may explain this, as a much larger clone is one base away. The chain joins TRBV10-3 to TRBJ2-1, with TRBD1 matching over 7 bases. Per the germline V gene, CDR1 is ENHRY and CDR2 is SYGVKD. Germline trimming cut 2 bases from V and 10 bases from J; bases unmatched to any gene: 8. The CDR3 has 14 residues. CDR3 sequence reads: CAISERQGVHEQFF. The DNA for the CDR3 is TGTGCCATCAGTGAGCGACAGGGTGTCCACGAGCAGTTCTTC.

V is TRBV4-3 and J is TRBJ1-3; the match to TRBD1 covers 8 bases. The CDR3 is 18 residues long. Unmatched junction bases numbered 8, after V lost 0 bases and J lost 1 base. Germline CDR1 and CDR2: LGHNA and YSLEER. The CDR3 reads CASSQDLGTGRSGNTIYF. The CDR3, as DNA: TGCGCCAGCAGCCAAGATCTCGGGACAGGTAGATCTGGAAACACCATATATTTT.

This clonotype has more than one count but fewer than ten. The chain joins TRBV28 to TRBJ2-2; 9 positions agree with TRBD1. Germline values: CDR1 MDHEN, CDR2 SYDVKM. Trimming removed 5 bases from V and 3 bases from J; junction bases left unmatched: 7. The CDR3 extends over 16 amino acids. CDR3 in DNA: TGTGCCAGCAGTCCGGCCGGGACAGGGTACACCGGGGAGCTGTTTTTT. Translated, it gives CASSPAGTGYTGELFF.

A few counts support this clonotype. The rearrangement joins TRBV29-1 to TRBJ2-7; 9 bases fit TRBD2. The CDR3 covers 14 residues. CDR1 and CDR2 (germline): SQVTM, ANQGSEA. V was pared by 6 bases and J by 3 bases, with 9 bases of the junction left unmatched. The CDR3 region is CSVKTSTSGYEQYF. The CDR3, as DNA: TGCAGCGTCAAAACCTCGACTAGCGGCTACGAGCAGTACTTC.

Comments on this clonotype: A read error may explain this, as a much larger clone is one base away. The rearrangement uses TRBV27 and TRBJ1-1; no clear D gene. This CDR3 spans 15 amino acids. Per germline, CDR1 MNHEY and CDR2 SMNVEV (reference sequence). The CDR3 sequence: CASRLGVQVNTEACF. CDR3 in DNA: TGTGCCAGCAGATTGGGAGTCCAGGTGAACACTGAAGCTTGCTTT.